The sequence of this T cell receptor (beta chain) was determined in a study of blood T cell repertoires in COVID-19. The V gene's germline CDR1 is SGHRS and CDR2 YFSETQ. CDR3 length equals 14 residues. V lost 0 bases and J lost 4, with 9 bases in between. Clones were sequenced by immunoSEQ multiplex PCR, and TCRdb holds only the in-frame ones, with some missing. The repertoire holds 200,000 to 250,000 clones, with 80% to 95% as singletons. This TCR derives from a man under 40 with COVID-19, enrolled during active disease. V and J are TRBV5-1 and TRBJ2-3, with D maybe TRBD2 (6 bases). The sequenced sample was peripheral blood. CDR3 in DNA: TGCGCCAGCAGCTTGGGGGGAGGACCAGATACGCAGTATTTT. This encodes CASSLGGGPDTQYF.